Reported below is one T cell receptor (beta chain). This record belongs to a study of response to subunit inactivated influenza vaccine. A single record per CDR3 protein comes from TCRdb applying MiXCR to the RT-PCR reads. The repertoire has about 570,000 distinct CDR3 sequences, about 11% of them found once; the top ten carry approximately 9.9%. The germline CDR1 and CDR2 sequences are DFQATT and SNEGSKA (reference sequence). The CDR3 runs 15 residues. The V and J ends lost 1 base and 4 bases, in that order; junction bases with no gene match: 7. These data were also filed under a second study, of T cells expressing NK-cell markers. From that report: Scientists made TCR beta cDNA using 5'RACE template switching with UMIs. It was from sorted CD3+CD56+NKG2C+, CD3+CD56+NKG2C- and CD3+CD56-NKG2C+ T cells that TCR beta repertoires came. With respect to HCMV, most of the eight sequenced donors were seropositive, and one was seronegative. Where a handful of donors were concerned, these clonotypes also led the CD3+CD56-NKG2C+ fraction.

Material: PBMCs from blood, obtained on the day of vaccination. The sequence was obtained from a man aged 45-60 years who received an inactivated influenza vaccine. The J gene is TRBJ2-5, the V gene TRBV20-1; 9 bases align to TRBD1. This CDR3 is CSARAIVDRGETQYF. For the CDR3, the DNA is TGCAGTGCTAGAGCTATAGTGGACAGGGGAGAGACCCAGTACTTC.